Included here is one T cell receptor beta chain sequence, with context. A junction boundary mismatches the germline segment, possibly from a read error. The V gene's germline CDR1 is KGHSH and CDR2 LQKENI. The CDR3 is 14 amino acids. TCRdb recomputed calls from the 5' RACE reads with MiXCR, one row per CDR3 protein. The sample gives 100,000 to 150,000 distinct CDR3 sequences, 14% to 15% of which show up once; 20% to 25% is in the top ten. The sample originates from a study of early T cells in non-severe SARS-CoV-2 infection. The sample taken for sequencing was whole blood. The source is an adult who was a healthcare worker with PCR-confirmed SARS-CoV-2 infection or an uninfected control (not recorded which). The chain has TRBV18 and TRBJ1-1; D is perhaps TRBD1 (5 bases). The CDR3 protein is CASSPPARDRRGVF. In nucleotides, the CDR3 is TGTGCCAGCTCACCACCGGCGAGGGACCGCAGAGGGGTCTTT.